One T cell receptor beta chain is described in this entry. Its target is unknown. These data originate in a study of graft-versus-host responses after intestinal transplantation. Background on the study: Tacrolimus and steroids were given for 2 to 4 years to all recipients after anti-thymocyte globulin induction. Study-wide points: GvH clonotypes were identified within recipient marrow, with a subset emerging first in ileum or blood.

The data were produced by immunoSEQ multiplex PCR, yet TCRdb's version contains in-frame clones alone and is incomplete. The sample holds tens of thousands of clones, roughly 93% seen once. This CDR3 is 15 amino acids long. From germline, CDR1 is LGHNA and CDR2 YNFKEQ. The V end lost 0 bases, the J end lost 0 bases, and 5 bases lay between the germline ends. The sequence came from a human donor who was the organ donor for an intestinal transplant. The rearrangement uses TRBV4-2 and TRBJ2-2, with D hard to call. Source: unstimulated CD4+ T cells sorted from spleen or lymph node cells, taken before transplant. The CDR3 region is CASSQDRTNTGELFF. In DNA form, the CDR3 reads TGTGCCAGCAGCCAAGATCGGACGAACACCGGGGAGCTGTTTTTT.